Listed below are T cell receptor beta chains from one sample, sequenced in a study of T cell repertoires in cytomegalovirus infection. MiXCR, run by TCRdb on the reads, gives a single entry per CDR3 protein. The sample shows a few hundred thousand distinct CDR3 sequences, roughly an eighth of them seen only once. Sequencing was done on a sample of PBMCs. Receptor source: a human donor in good health (CMV status not recorded). Some clones in this sample may be carry-over from other donors' samples. Both conserved end residues are part of each CDR3. D genes are given only for firm matches. Some rows have no size entry. The others give once, few or many, or a class for an expanded clone.

V	length	size	J	D	CDR3	DNA
TRBV28	14	many	TRBJ1-1	-	CASSPRTSGSEAFF	TGTGCCAGCAGTCCCCGGACTAGCGGGAGCGAAGCTTTCTTT
TRBV2	13	-	TRBJ2-7	-	CASRDSRGYEQYF	TGTGCCAGCAGAGATTCTAGGGGCTACGAGCAGTACTTC
TRBV11-2	15	many	TRBJ1-1	-	CASSLEPGSNTEAFF	TGTGCCAGCAGCTTAGAGCCGGGGTCGAACACTGAAGCTTTCTTT
TRBV7-2	13	many	TRBJ2-3	-	CASSRTSTDTQYF	TGTGCCAGCAGTCGAACTAGCACAGATACGCAGTATTTT
TRBV5-5	15	few	TRBJ1-5	-	CASSPVAGAGQPQHF	TGTGCCAGCAGTCCCGTTGCGGGGGCAGGTCAGCCCCAGCATTTT
TRBV20-1	13	-	TRBJ2-7	-	CSARGDLGAQQYF	TGCAGTGCTAGAGGGGACCTCGGGGCCCAGCAGTACTTC
TRBV28	14	many	TRBJ1-4	-	CASRLGRGHEKLFF	TGTGCCAGCAGATTAGGCAGGGGACACGAAAAACTGTTTTTT
TRBV7-2	15	many	TRBJ2-7	TRBD2	CASSYSSGRAGEQYF	TGTGCCAGCAGCTACTCGAGCGGGAGGGCGGGGGAGCAGTACTTC
TRBV6-2/TRBV6-3	13	-	TRBJ2-7	-	CASSYSRGYEQYF	TGTGCCAGCAGTTACTCGCGGGGCTACGAGCAGTACTTC
TRBV6-1	13	-	TRBJ1-1	-	CASSGWGNTEAFF	TGTGCCAGCAGTGGGTGGGGGAACACTGAAGCTTTCTTT
TRBV6-2/TRBV6-3	14	few	TRBJ1-5	TRBD1	CASSYSTGMRAQHF	TGTGCCAGCAGTTACTCGACAGGGATGAGGGCCCAGCATTTT
TRBV5-1	15	few	TRBJ1-5	TRBD1	CASSLGTGGHQPQHF	TGCGCCAGCAGCTTGGGGACAGGGGGCCATCAGCCCCAGCATTTT
TRBV7-2	13	many	TRBJ1-5	-	CASSLVTGEPQHF	TGTGCCAGCAGCTTAGTCACCGGGGAGCCCCAGCATTTT
TRBV11-2	13	-	TRBJ2-1	TRBD2	CASSLVGGGLGFF	TGTGCCAGCAGCTTAGTAGGGGGGGGACTAGGATTCTTC
TRBV11-2	15	many	TRBJ2-5	-	CASSSNTRGQETQYF	TGTGCCAGCAGCTCTAATACACGAGGCCAAGAGACCCAGTACTTC
TRBV15	16	many	TRBJ2-5	TRBD2	CATSKLGGRAQETQYF	TGTGCCACCAGTAAATTAGGCGGGAGGGCCCAAGAGACCCAGTACTTC
TRBV6-5	14	many	TRBJ1-1	-	CASSYMGSYTEAFF	TGTGCCAGCAGTTACATGGGTTCCTACACTGAAGCTTTCTTT
TRBV12-3/TRBV12-4	16	many	TRBJ2-7	TRBD2	CASSLEAAGTSYEQYF	TGTGCCAGCAGTTTAGAAGCAGCGGGGACCTCCTACGAGCAGTACTTC
TRBV25-1	13	few	TRBJ1-1	-	CASSEYGGLEAFF	TGTGCCAGCAGTGAATACGGGGGGTTGGAAGCTTTCTTT
TRBV2	15	-	TRBJ2-1	TRBD2	CASSVSGGPYNEQFF	TGTGCCAGCAGTGTTAGCGGGGGGCCCTACAATGAGCAGTTCTTC
TRBV9	16	-	TRBJ2-2	-	CASSVAGSGNTGELFF	TGTGCCAGCAGCGTAGCAGGTAGCGGGAACACCGGGGAGCTGTTTTTT
TRBV12-3/TRBV12-4	15	few	TRBJ1-6	TRBD1	CASRPGQGVVGNLHF	TGTGCCAGCAGACCGGGACAGGGGGTGGTCGGAAACCTCCACTTT
TRBV6-2/TRBV6-3	14	few	TRBJ2-1	TRBD2	CASRTSGGTYEQFF	TGTGCCAGCCGGACTAGCGGGGGGACCTATGAGCAGTTCTTC
TRBV7-8	13	many	TRBJ2-1	-	CASSLAIRGEQFF	TGTGCCAGCAGCTTAGCGATAAGGGGTGAGCAGTTCTTC
TRBV4-3	15	many	TRBJ2-1	TRBD2	CASSQGLAGYNEQFF	TGCGCCAGCAGCCAAGGACTAGCGGGCTACAATGAGCAGTTCTTC
TRBV5-5	15	many	TRBJ2-3	-	CASSGPIHWGDTQYF	TGTGCCAGCAGCGGCCCCATCCACTGGGGGGATACGCAGTATTTT
TRBV12-5	11	few	TRBJ2-3	-	CASGSGDTQYF	TGTGCTAGTGGTTCGGGGGATACGCAGTATTTT
TRBV6-6	15	few	TRBJ2-7	TRBD1	CASSSSGTGGYEQYF	TGTGCCAGCAGTTCCTCCGGGACAGGGGGTTACGAGCAGTACTTC
TRBV7-2	14	many	TRBJ2-1	TRBD2	CASSLDGTSGTVFF	TGTGCCAGCAGCTTAGATGGGACTAGCGGGACCGTGTTCTTC
TRBV7-3	13	many	TRBJ2-5	TRBD1	CASSPGTGETQYF	TGTGCCAGCAGCCCGGGGACAGGGGAGACCCAGTACTTC
TRBV15	13	-	TRBJ2-7	-	CATSTGRAYEQYF	TGTGCCACCAGCACGGGCAGAGCCTACGAGCAGTACTTC
TRBV7-3	14	few	TRBJ2-3	-	CASSARSPADTQYF	TGTGCCAGCAGCGCCAGGAGTCCCGCAGATACGCAGTATTTT
TRBV4-1	16	few	TRBJ1-4	-	CASSQETGQTNEKLFF	TGCGCCAGCAGCCAAGAAACAGGGCAAACTAATGAAAAACTGTTTTTT
TRBV29-1	13	-	TRBJ2-1	-	CSVDGTGNNEQFF	TGCAGCGTTGATGGGACTGGCAACAATGAGCAGTTCTTC
TRBV20-1	12	few	TRBJ2-7	-	CSASGEPYEQYF	TGCAGTGCTAGTGGGGAACCCTACGAGCAGTACTTC
TRBV10-3	12	many	TRBJ2-7	-	CAISERAVEQYF	TGTGCCATCAGTGAGAGGGCAGTCGAGCAGTACTTC
TRBV19	14	-	TRBJ2-3	-	CASKGQGSTDTQYF	TGTGCCAGTAAAGGCCAGGGGAGCACAGATACGCAGTATTTT
TRBV27	14	-	TRBJ1-1	-	CASSYRALNTEAFF	TGTGCCAGCAGTTACAGGGCTCTGAACACTGAAGCTTTCTTT
TRBV28	15	-	TRBJ1-5	-	CASGAGGEWEQPQHF	TGTGCCAGTGGGGCGGGGGGGGAATGGGAACAGCCCCAGCATTTT
TRBV29-1	14	few	TRBJ2-1	TRBD1	CSALEGQGAWRQFF	TGCAGCGCATTAGAGGGCCAGGGGGCTTGGAGGCAGTTCTTC
TRBV4-1	15	many	TRBJ2-7	TRBD2	CASSQIAGAVNEQYF	TGCGCCAGCAGCCAAATCGCGGGAGCAGTCAACGAGCAGTACTTC
TRBV6-2/TRBV6-3	15	few	TRBJ2-1	-	CASSSQLVTYNEQFF	TGTGCCAGCAGTTCCCAACTAGTAACCTACAATGAGCAGTTCTTC
TRBV7-6	17	many	TRBJ1-2	-	CASSPRGTQGPYYGYTF	TGTGCCAGCAGCCCCCGTGGCACTCAAGGTCCTTACTATGGCTACACCTTC
TRBV7-2	15	many	TRBJ2-1	-	CASSLGGKGIDEQFF	TGTGCCAGCAGCTTAGGAGGTAAGGGGATCGATGAGCAGTTCTTC
TRBV7-2	11	-	TRBJ2-7	-	CANSRTNEQYF	TGTGCCAACAGCAGGACCAACGAGCAGTACTTC
TRBV20-1	15	-	TRBJ1-4	-	CSAREAQGFNEKLFF	TGCAGTGCTAGAGAAGCCCAGGGGTTTAATGAAAAACTGTTTTTT
TRBV7-2	15	many	TRBJ1-1	-	CASRTSLRLDTEAFF	TGTGCCAGCAGGACGTCCTTGAGACTGGACACTGAAGCTTTCTTT
TRBV20-1	15	few	TRBJ2-2	-	CSARGTAMNTGELFF	TGCAGTGCTAGAGGGACGGCCATGAACACCGGGGAGCTGTTTTTT
TRBV5-1	14	few	TRBJ2-2	-	CASSLKVGTGELFF	TGCGCCAGCAGCTTAAAAGTGGGCACCGGGGAGCTGTTTTTT
TRBV7-6	15	many	TRBJ2-7	TRBD2	CASSLALAASYEQYF	TGTGCCAGCAGCTTAGCCCTAGCGGCCTCCTACGAGCAGTACTTC
TRBV20-1	14	-	TRBJ2-7	-	CSAIRGATLGEQYF	TGCAGTGCTATTCGGGGGGCCACTCTTGGCGAGCAGTACTTC
TRBV19	15	-	TRBJ1-1	TRBD1	CASSTWTGRDTEAFF	TGTGCCAGTAGTACCTGGACAGGGAGAGACACTGAAGCTTTCTTT
TRBV5-6	13	-	TRBJ2-1	-	CASSPHAAGKQFF	TGTGCCAGCAGTCCCCATGCGGCCGGGAAGCAGTTCTTC
TRBV4-1	14	-	TRBJ2-3	-	CASSQAFYTDTQYF	TGCGCCAGCAGCCAGGCATTCTACACAGATACGCAGTATTTT
TRBV7-2	16	many	TRBJ2-1	TRBD1	CASSPWDRLFYNEQFF	TGTGCCAGCAGCCCCTGGGACAGACTATTCTACAATGAGCAGTTCTTC
TRBV6-5	13	-	TRBJ2-2	-	CASKTENTGELFF	TGTGCCAGCAAGACGGAGAACACCGGGGAGCTGTTTTTT
TRBV29-1	12	few	TRBJ1-2	TRBD1	CSASQGMDGYTF	TGCAGCGCATCACAGGGGATGGATGGCTACACCTTC
TRBV20-1	14	many	TRBJ1-5	-	CSARVLGLGQPQHF	TGCAGTGCTAGAGTTTTGGGGCTAGGTCAGCCCCAGCATTTT
TRBV20-1	12	-	TRBJ1-1	-	CSARRGETEAFF	TGCAGTGCTAGAAGGGGGGAGACTGAAGCTTTCTTT
TRBV7-9	15	few	TRBJ1-2	-	CASSSGKTGHYGYTF	TGTGCCAGCAGCTCGGGAAAGACCGGCCACTATGGCTACACCTTC